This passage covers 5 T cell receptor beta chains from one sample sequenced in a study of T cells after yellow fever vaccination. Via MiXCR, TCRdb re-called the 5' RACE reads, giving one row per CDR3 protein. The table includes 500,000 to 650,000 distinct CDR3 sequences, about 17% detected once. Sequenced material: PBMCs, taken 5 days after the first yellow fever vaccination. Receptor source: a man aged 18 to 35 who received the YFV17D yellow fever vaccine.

The CDR3 sequence: CASSLKTGTVEETQYF. CDR3 in DNA: TGCGCCAGCAGCCTTAAAACCGGGACAGTTGAAGAGACCCAGTACTTC. The chain uses TRBV4-3 and TRBJ2-5; 7 bases are a match to TRBD1. V lost 4 bases, J lost 3 bases, and 11 bases stayed unmatched. This CDR3 contains 16 residues. CDR1 is LGHNA, CDR2 YSLEER, per germline.

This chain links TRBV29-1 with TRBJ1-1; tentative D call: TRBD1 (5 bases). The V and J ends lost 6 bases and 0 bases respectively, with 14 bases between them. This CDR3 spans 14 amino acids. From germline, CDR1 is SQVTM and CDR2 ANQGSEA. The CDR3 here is CSVVSRTLNTEAFF. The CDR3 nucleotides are TGCAGCGTCGTGTCCCGGACACTGAACACTGAAGCTTTCTTT. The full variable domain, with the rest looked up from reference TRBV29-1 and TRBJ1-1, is SAVISQKPSRDICQRGTSLTIQCQVDSQVTMMFWYRQQPGQSLTLIATANQGSEATYESGFVIDKFPISRPNLTFSTLTVSNMSPEDSSIYLCSVVSRTLNTEAFFGQGTRLTVV.

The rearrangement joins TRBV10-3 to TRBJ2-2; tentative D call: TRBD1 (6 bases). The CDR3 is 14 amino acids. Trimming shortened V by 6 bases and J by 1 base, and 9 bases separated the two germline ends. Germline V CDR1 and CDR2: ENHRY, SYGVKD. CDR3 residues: CAIRKQGNTGELFF. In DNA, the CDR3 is TGTGCCATCAGGAAACAGGGGAACACCGGGGAGCTGTTTTTT.

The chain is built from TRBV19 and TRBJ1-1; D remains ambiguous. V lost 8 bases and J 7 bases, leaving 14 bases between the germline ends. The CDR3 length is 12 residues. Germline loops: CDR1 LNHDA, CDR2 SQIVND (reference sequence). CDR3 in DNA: TGTGCCAGTCGGTGGGGTGCCCTTGAAGCTTTCTTT. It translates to CASRWGALEAFF.

CDR3: CASSEGLGYNEQFF. The CDR3 DNA reads as TGTGCCAGCAGTGAAGGGCTAGGGTACAATGAGCAGTTCTTC. The J gene is TRBJ2-1, the V gene TRBV2; D gene unclear. The CDR3 has 14 amino acids. V was cut by 1 base and J by 4 bases, with 8 bases left in between. Germline CDR1 SNHLY, CDR2 FYNNEI.